A single T cell receptor (beta chain) is shown here with its context. This sample is part of a study of blood T cell repertoires in COVID-19. The length of the CDR3 is 15 residues. Per germline, CDR1 LGHDT and CDR2 YNNKEL (reference sequence). V was cut by 2 bases and J by 3 bases, with 11 bases left in between. The repertoire was sequenced with immunoSEQ multiplex PCR; TCRdb's copy has only in-frame clones and lacks some. This sample has about 56,000 clones, with roughly nine tenths found just once. The TCR sequence derives from a woman aged 55-70 years with COVID-19, enrolled during active disease. The chain couples TRBV3-1 (or the pseudogene TRBV3-2) to TRBJ2-1, with a tentative D call TRBD2 (6 bases). The sample consisted of peripheral blood. The CDR3 nucleotides are TGTGCCAGCAGCCAATCCGGGACTTACTACAATGAGCAGTTCTTC. This codes for CASSQSGTYYNEQFF.